The sequence of this T cell receptor (beta chain) was determined in a study of beta chain features in type 1 diabetes. The CDR3 covers 15 residues. With 3 bases clipped from V and 2 bases from J, the junction kept 5 bases outside the gene matches. CDR1 is SEHNR, CDR2 FQNEAQ, per germline (reference sequence). The authors reverse transcribed all of the isolated RNA, so sequencing captured expressed TCRB transcripts. Libraries were prepared by immunoSEQ multiplex PCR; TCRdb keeps only in-frame clonotypes and omits some of them. The sample has over 500,000 clones; around 16% are singletons. This clone was recorded a few times.

This clonotype originated in a man between 18 and 29 years old in good health. Sequenced sample: naive CD4+ T cells from blood. This chain uses TRBV7-9 with TRBJ1-2; 8 nucleotides match TRBD1. CDR3 nucleotide sequence: TGTGCCAGCAGCTTGCTTTGGGACAGGAACTATGGCTACACCTTC. It yields the protein CASSLLWDRNYGYTF.